This T cell receptor beta chain was sequenced in a study of regulatory T cells in long-lasting Graves disease. Stated time point: newly diagnosed GD, antithyroid drugs for less than 3 months. PBMC RNA served as the TCR library source. CDR1 DFQATT and CDR2 SNEGSKA come from the germline V gene (reference sequence). Trimming left V 1 base short and J 1 base short, with 8 bases between. The CDR3 length is 13 residues. The authors built TCR beta libraries using iRepertoire HTBI primers and Arm-PCR of CDR3 regions. In TCRdb, the multiplex PCR reads were re-called with MiXCR into one record per CDR3 protein. This table has about 320,000 distinct CDR3 sequences, 15% to 20% appearing once. This clonotype was counted between two and nine times.

The TCR sequence derives from a female donor with Graves disease. The chain links TRBV20-1 to TRBJ2-7; unclear D gene. This sample comprised peripheral blood mononuclear cells (PBMCs), obtained at new diagnosis, from a patient treated with antithyroid drugs. CDR3 in DNA: TGCAGTGCTAGAGGGGTGGTTTCCTACGAGCAGTACTTC. Protein sequence: CSARGVVSYEQYF.